This TCR beta chain stems from a study of T cell changes during pregnancy in multiple sclerosis. This clone occurred once. Produced via immunoSEQ multiplex PCR; TCRdb's table is partial and in-frame only. The data contain approximately 28,000 clones, around 91% of them seen just once; the ten biggest clones take up 6% to 7.5%. The CDR3 has 16 residues. V was pared by 4 bases and J by 6 bases, with 8 bases of the junction left unmatched. Germline loops: CDR1 MDHEN, CDR2 SYDVKM. The chain is built from TRBV28 and TRBJ2-1, with 11 bases identical to TRBD2. Specimen: CD8+ T cells from peripheral blood mononuclear cells, collected in the second trimester of pregnancy. The TCR originated in a female donor with multiple sclerosis, enrolled in a pregnancy study. The CDR3 DNA reads TGTGCCAGCAGTTCATGGACTAGCGGGCTCCCCAATGAGCAGTTCTTC. Its protein product is CASSSWTSGLPNEQFF.